The sequence of this T cell receptor (beta chain) was determined in a study of memory CD4+ T cells and cytomegalovirus serostatus. Sequenced by immunoSEQ multiplex PCR; TCRdb stores in-frame clones only, minus some. The sample records around 53,000 clones, around 82% being singletons. General study findings and limits: Suggested: most of the CMV-linked TCR signature lies in CD4+ memory cells. Of 150 to 200 reported CMV TCRbeta sequences, under 80 were found in memory CD4+ repertoires.

This CDR3 region has 13 residues. The germline V gene encodes CDR1 MNHNS and CDR2 SASEGT. Trimming shortened V by 8 bases and J by 8 bases, and 16 bases separated the two germline ends. Single viable CD3+CD4+CD8-CD45RO+ cells were sorted as the memory CD4+ T cells. This clone was recorded only once. The antigen is not known. The receptor was isolated from an adult in good health and CMV-seropositive. The chain joins TRBV6-1 to TRBJ2-1; D gene uncertain. Material: memory CD4+ T cells from blood. This chain's CDR3 is CASSHPPVDEQFF. In DNA, the CDR3 is TGTGCCAGCTCCCACCCACCCGTAGATGAGCAGTTCTTC.